The T cell receptor beta chain described here comes from a study of cytomegalovirus exposure and HLA in healthy donors. Study results and caveats: Further analysis was carried out later, and it showed several of the most significant clusters appearing linked to common viral pathogens. Confirmation in vitro established that a few CMV-associated chains were specific for CMV antigens.

Turning to this clone: Its antigen is not identified.

This CDR3 comprises 14 residues. Germline CDR1 reads SGHRS; CDR2 reads YFSETQ. Donors were nominally healthy when sampled, though unrecorded immune exposures were likely. The PCR contained 60 Vbeta and 13 Jbeta primers. In the original processing: Approximately 11 million of the roughly 80 million unique TCR beta chains counted in a later analysis were shared. The protocol was immunoSEQ multiplex PCR, while the TCRdb copy is restricted to in-frame clones and leaves out a portion. V, J and clone size were drawn from that table, and D and trimming were deduced from the DNA. Seen here are about 170,000 clones, 77% observed once, and the top ten hold 2.5% to 4%.

The rearrangement joins TRBV5-1 to TRBJ2-5; 10 bases match TRBD2. TRBJ2-7 matches the DNA end more closely, so the J call is doubtful. The sample comprised PBMCs. This clonotype originated in a female donor in good health and CMV-seronegative. The CDR3 loop is CASSPMTSGYEQYF. The CDR3, as DNA: TGCGCCAGCAGCCCGATGACTAGCGGGTACGAGCAGTACTTC.